This TCR beta chain was sequenced in a study of patients and donors after allogeneic stem cell transplantation. A single record per CDR3 protein comes from TCRdb applying MiXCR to the RT-PCR reads. The sample shows some 92,000 distinct CDR3 sequences, approximately 49% of them seen only once. Per the germline V gene, CDR1 is SQVTM and CDR2 is ANQGSEA. The CDR3 is made up of 10 amino acids. With 3 bases removed from V and 12 bases from J, the gap between germline ends came to 9 bases. The receptor's source is a human donor who was either an allogeneic HSCT recipient or a stem cell or donor lymphocyte infusion donor (not recorded which). It is not recorded whose cells these are; they may come from a transplant donor. Source material: blood, either unsorted or a sorted T cell fraction (not recorded which). This chain joins TRBV29-1 and TRBJ2-1; perhaps D is TRBD1 or TRBD2 (5 bases each). CDR3 in amino acids: CSVEGRRQFF. CDR3 in DNA: TGCAGCGTTGAGGGACGGAGGCAGTTCTTC.